Listed below are T cell receptor beta chains from one sample, sequenced in a study of blood T cell repertoires in COVID-19. TCRdb keeps only in-frame clones here, not all; method: immunoSEQ multiplex PCR. The repertoire includes roughly 300,000 clones, roughly 90% of them detected once, and 15% to 20% sits in the top ten. The sequenced sample was PBMCs or T cells enriched from blood (not recorded which). The source of these receptors is a woman aged 25 to 39 who had recovered from COVID-19. The conserved cysteine and the conserved F or W are not part of the CDR3 here. D genes are given only for firm matches.

CDR3aa: ASSPPSRQGRGRYGYT
d_gene: TRBD1
len: 16
v_gene: TRBV18

CDR3aa: ASGRAVNEKLF
d_gene: .
len: 11
v_gene: TRBV7-2

CDR3aa: ASKGPGYEQY
d_gene: .
len: 10
v_gene: TRBV6-5

CDR3aa: ASSLYGSGTYEQY
d_gene: TRBD2
len: 13
v_gene: TRBV28

CDR3aa: ASSLLQGVAKNIQY
d_gene: TRBD1
len: 14
v_gene: TRBV5-1

CDR3aa: ASSFGVADTQY
d_gene: .
len: 11
v_gene: TRBV13

CDR3aa: ASSFELAGQETQY
d_gene: TRBD2
len: 13
v_gene: TRBV5-1

CDR3aa: ASSLIAANTGELF
d_gene: .
len: 13
v_gene: TRBV5-1

CDR3aa: ASSHKPPYEQY
d_gene: .
len: 11
v_gene: TRBV28

CDR3aa: ASSFALGGSATQY
d_gene: TRBD1
len: 13
v_gene: TRBV27

CDR3aa: ASSTSAQFSYNEQF
d_gene: TRBD2
len: 14
v_gene: TRBV28

CDR3aa: GTGRQGYNEQF
d_gene: TRBD1
len: 11
v_gene: TRBV28

CDR3aa: ASSLVENYGYT
d_gene: .
len: 11
v_gene: TRBV7-9

CDR3aa: SVGDRGLYNEQF
d_gene: TRBD1
len: 12
v_gene: TRBV29-1